These 29 T cell receptor beta chains share one sample of origin, sequenced in a study of blood T cell repertoires in COVID-19 (dated by TCRdb to the early 2020s). The receptor library was made with the immunoSEQ multiplex PCR assay. TCRdb retrieved this table from immuneACCESS and kept in-frame rearrangements only. Not all clones are present; in checked studies, unresolved V genes account for under half, and no reason is known for the remainder. The sample table holds more than 150,000 clones, of which 80% to 85% were seen once. Of the sample, approximately 5.4% is held by the ten largest clones. Material for sequencing was peripheral blood. These receptors were obtained from a woman in her thirties with acute or convalescent COVID-19.

This rearrangement joins TRBV9 to TRBJ1-2, with D perhaps matching TRBD1 (6 bases). From germline, CDR1 is SGDLS and CDR2 YYNGEE. The CDR3 runs to 14 residues. V shed 3 bases and J shed 4 bases, with 13 bases lying between them. CDR3 sequence: CASSGGGTLYGYTF. The CDR3 nucleotides are TGTGCCAGCAGCGGCGGGGGGACACTCTATGGCTACACCTTC.

This clone was picked up one time. This chain connects TRBV28 to TRBJ1-2; the D is unclear. Trimming stripped 2 bases from V and 5 bases from J, with 6 bases between. CDR1 is MDHEN, CDR2 SYDVKM, per germline. The CDR3 has 12 amino acids. This chain's CDR3 is CASSLGRYGYTF. As DNA, the CDR3 is TGTGCCAGCAGTTTAGGGAGGTATGGCTACACCTTC.

The chain employs TRBV24-1 and TRBJ1-2; D remains ambiguous. The CDR3 extends over 13 amino acids. Germline CDR1 KGHDR, CDR2 SFDVKD. The V gene lost 6 bases and the J gene lost 0 bases, with 7 bases spanning the gap. In DNA, the CDR3 is TGTGCCACCAGTCACGAGGCTAACTATGGCTACACCTTC. Translation gives CATSHEANYGYTF.

The genes are TRBV7-2 and TRBJ2-5, with TRBD2 matching over 8 bases. There are 15 residues in the CDR3. V dropped 2 bases and J dropped 1; count of bases not matched to a gene: 3. From germline, CDR1 is SGHTA and CDR2 FQGNSA. CDR3 protein: CASSLSGRTQETQYF. CDR3 nucleotides: TGTGCCAGCAGCTTAAGCGGGAGAACCCAAGAGACCCAGTACTTC.

This rearrangement joins TRBV6-2 or TRBV6-3 to TRBJ2-2; TRBD2 is a possible D gene (6 bases). Per germline, CDR1 MNHEY and CDR2 SVGEGT. There are 17 residues in the CDR3. V lost 7 bases and J lost 1, with 19 bases in between. CDR3 region: CASTPGVSGMNTGELFF. CDR3 nucleotides: TGTGCCAGCACCCCGGGGGTTAGCGGTATGAACACCGGGGAGCTGTTTTTT.

The chain uses TRBV5-4 and TRBJ1-2, with unresolved D. CDR1 and CDR2 from the germline V gene are SGHNT and YYREEE (reference sequence). Trimming removed 4 bases from V and 0 bases from J, with 10 bases in between. The CDR3 is made up of 14 amino acids. The CDR3 loop reads CASSPGGSNYGYTF. For the CDR3, the DNA is TGTGCCAGCAGCCCAGGTGGATCTAACTATGGCTACACCTTC.

The chain is built from TRBV5-5 and TRBJ1-4; 11 bases fit TRBD1. Germline CDR1 and CDR2: SGHKS and YYEKEE (reference sequence). Trimming removed 4 bases from V and 5 bases from J; junction bases left unmatched: 4. The CDR3 sequence is 15 residues long. Written as DNA, the CDR3 is TGTGCCAGCAGCATAGGGACAGGGGGAAATGAAAAACTGTTTTTT. It is translated as CASSIGTGGNEKLFF.

This chain uses TRBV7-9 with TRBJ2-1; 9 bases are shared with TRBD1. The CDR3 has 17 amino acids. The junction had 7 bases not matched to a gene; V was cut back by 0 bases and J by 4 bases. Germline CDR1 SEHNR, CDR2 FQNEAQ (reference sequence). CDR3 sequence: CASSLAPGTGPYNEQFF. The CDR3 nucleotides are TGTGCCAGCAGCTTAGCCCCCGGGACAGGGCCTTACAATGAGCAGTTCTTC.

This chain links TRBV10-3 with TRBJ2-1; 7 bases are shared with TRBD1. CDR3 size: 15 residues. Trimming took 3 bases from V and 8 from J; bases not matched to a gene: 10. Germline lookup yields CDR1 ENHRY and CDR2 SYGVKD. CDR3 DNA sequence: TGTGCCATCAGTGATTCGGTACAGGGGCGTTATGAGCAGTTCTTC. This translates into CAISDSVQGRYEQFF.

The V and J genes are TRBV15 and TRBJ1-2, with unresolved D. The germline gives CDR1 LNHNV, CDR2 YYDKDF (reference sequence). The V and J ends lost 4 bases and 5 bases respectively, with 11 bases between them. CDR3 length: 13 amino acids. The CDR3 DNA is TGTGCCACCAGCACAGATTCCGCGTATGGCTACACCTTC. Protein sequence: CATSTDSAYGYTF.

The chain joins TRBV9 to TRBJ1-2, with D possibly TRBD1 on 5 matching bases. The germline gives CDR1 SGDLS, CDR2 YYNGEE. V shed 0 bases and J shed 8 bases, with 17 bases lying between them. The CDR3 length is 15 residues. CDR3 region: CASSVVETAPRGYTF. CDR3 sequence (DNA): TGTGCCAGCAGCGTAGTGGAGACAGCCCCCCGCGGCTACACCTTC.

The CDR3 DNA follows: TGCAGCGTTGTGGGTTTGGACAGGGGCACCCGGGGAGAGACCCAGTACTTC. Translating it yields CSVVGLDRGTRGETQYF. V and J are TRBV29-1 and TRBJ2-5; 9 nucleotides align to TRBD1. Germline assignment: CDR1 SQVTM and CDR2 ANQGSEA. J lost 4 bases, V lost 4 bases, and 16 bases had no gene match. The CDR3 is 17 amino acids.

The gene calls are TRBV10-3 and TRBJ2-3, with D unresolved. The germline gives CDR1 ENHRY, CDR2 SYGVKD. CDR3 size: 12 residues. Trimming left V 6 bases short and J 2 bases short, with 6 bases between. CDR3 nucleotides: TGTGCCATCAGGTCCCACACAGATACGCAGTATTTT. Translating gives CAIRSHTDTQYF.

This chain uses TRBV6-2 or TRBV6-3 with TRBJ2-7; 9 nucleotides align to TRBD2. Germline V gene lookup returns CDR1 MNHEY and CDR2 SVGEGT. The CDR3 consists of 21 residues. Germline trimming cut 2 bases from V and 5 bases from J; bases unmatched to any gene: 25. Here the CDR3 reads CASSYPLEWLAGINTQDEQYF. CDR3 bases: TGTGCCAGCAGTTACCCCCTTGAATGGCTAGCGGGAATCAATACCCAAGACGAGCAGTACTTC.

V and J are TRBV5-4 and TRBJ1-6; 8 positions agree with TRBD1. The CDR3 is 15 amino acids. V trimming: 0 bases; J trimming: 10 bases; junction bases outside the gene matches: 6. Germline loops: CDR1 SGHNT, CDR2 YYREEE (reference sequence). The CDR3 here is CASSLVPGGRSPLHF. The CDR3 DNA follows: TGTGCCAGCAGCTTGGTCCCAGGGGGCAGATCACCCCTCCACTTT.

This clone was recorded a few times. The V and J genes are TRBV2 and TRBJ1-5; D is unclear. Trimming left V 0 bases short and J 9 bases short, with 9 bases between. Looked up from germline, CDR1 is SNHLY and CDR2 is FYNNEI. The CDR3 consists of 13 residues. In nucleotides, the CDR3 is TGTGCCAGCAGTGAAGCGGAGAGGCGGCCCCAGCATTTT. Its protein is CASSEAERRPQHF.

This clone was seen a handful of times. The junction does not match germline at one end; this may be a read error. The V call is TRBV2, the J call TRBJ2-1; 10 bases match TRBD2. Germline V gene data show CDR1 as SNHLY and CDR2 as FYNNEI. This CDR3 region has 15 residues. The CDR3 reads CASSKAGGPYNEQFF. In DNA, the CDR3 is TGTGCCAGCAGTAAAGCGGGAGGGCCATACAATGAGCAGTTCTTC.

The CDR3 region is CASSPPGQYNEKLFF. CDR3 nucleotides: TGTGCCAGCAGCCCCCCGGGACAGTATAATGAAAAACTGTTTTTT. The rearrangement uses TRBV7-9 and TRBJ1-4; 7 nucleotides align to TRBD1. The J segment lost 4 bases and the V segment lost 5 bases, leaving 7 bases of the junction unmatched. The CDR3 has 15 amino acids. CDR1 and CDR2 from the germline V gene are SEHNR and FQNEAQ (reference sequence).

The V and J genes are TRBV19 and TRBJ1-2, with D perhaps TRBD1 (5 bases). Germline V gene sequence: CDR1 LNHDA, CDR2 SQIVND (reference sequence). V lost 7 bases, J lost 7 bases, and 25 bases lay in between. This CDR3 comprises 16 residues. The CDR3 sequence: CASIPQGSGGSRGYTF. Here the CDR3 DNA reads TGTGCCAGTATCCCTCAAGGGTCGGGGGGAAGTCGTGGCTACACCTTC. Variable domain in full (rest from reference TRBV19 and TRBJ1-2): DGGITQSPKYLFRKEGQNVTLSCEQNLNHDAMYWYRQDPGQGLRLIYYSQIVNDFQKGDIAEGYSVSREKKESFPLTVTSAQKNPTAFYLCASIPQGSGGSRGYTFGSGTRLTVV.

The chain is built from TRBV7-2 and TRBJ1-1; D is unresolved. Germline CDR1 and CDR2: SGHTA and FQGNSA. V was shortened by 5 bases and J by 1 base, with 8 bases between the two germline ends. This CDR3 comprises 13 residues. In DNA, the CDR3 is TGTGCCAGCAGCCGCCCAGGGAACACTGAAGCTTTCTTT. Its protein product is CASSRPGNTEAFF.

The chain combines TRBV9 with TRBJ1-1; the match to TRBD1 covers 8 bases. V lost 4 bases to trimming and J lost 4 bases; unmatched junction nucleotides: 9. CDR3 length: 15 amino acids. Germline V gives CDR1 SGDLS, CDR2 YYNGEE. The chain's CDR3 is CASSPSGGWGTEAFF. CDR3 in DNA: TGTGCCAGCAGCCCTTCAGGGGGCTGGGGCACTGAAGCTTTCTTT.

The chain couples TRBV3-1 (or the pseudogene TRBV3-2) to TRBJ2-1; TRBD2 is a possible D gene (6 bases). Germline CDR1 LGHDT, CDR2 YNNKEL (reference sequence). V was clipped by 4 bases and J by 6 bases, with 19 bases between them. The CDR3 runs to 16 residues. In nucleotides, the CDR3 is TGTGCCAGCAGCCTAGCTGGAGGGACGGGCACCAATGAGCAGTTCTTC. Protein product: CASSLAGGTGTNEQFF.

The V call is TRBV24-1, the J call TRBJ2-5; TRBD2 might be the D (7 bases). With 3 bases removed from V and 7 bases from J, the gap between germline ends came to 14 bases. The CDR3 length is 14 residues. Per germline, CDR1 KGHDR and CDR2 SFDVKD. As DNA, the CDR3 is TGTGCCACCAGTGATCAAGGGAGGGGGGGGACCCAGTACTTC. Translating it yields CATSDQGRGGTQYF.

The rearrangement joins TRBV6-1 to TRBJ2-1, with 8 positions matching TRBD1. Unmatched junction bases numbered 12, after V lost 2 bases and J lost 6 bases. Germline assignment: CDR1 MNHNS and CDR2 SASEGT. This CDR3 is 17 amino acids long. CDR3 bases: TGTGCCAGCAGTGAAAGACGACAGGGGAGTAGTGGCAATGAGCAGTTCTTC. Its protein is CASSERRQGSSGNEQFF.

The chain is built from TRBV7-9 and TRBJ1-2; D is perhaps TRBD1 (5 bases). V was clipped by 6 bases and J by 5 bases, with 10 bases between them. Germline V gives CDR1 SEHNR, CDR2 FQNEAQ (reference sequence). The length of the CDR3 is 12 residues. The CDR3 loop reads CASSFDSYGYTF. The DNA of the CDR3 is TGTGCCAGCAGTTTCGACAGTTATGGCTACACCTTC.

The V and J genes are TRBV6-1 and TRBJ1-2, with a tentative D call TRBD1 (5 bases). The CDR3 extends over 15 amino acids. Germline CDR1 and CDR2: MNHNS and SASEGT. V was clipped by 2 bases and J by 4 bases, with 14 bases between them. CDR3 DNA sequence: TGTGCCAGCAGTGAATCTTGGGGGGTGGGCTATGGCTACACCTTC. Its translation is CASSESWGVGYGYTF.

The chain is built from TRBV29-1 and TRBJ1-2; TRBD1 might be the D (5 bases). The CDR3 is 15 amino acids. Looked up from germline, CDR1 is SQVTM and CDR2 is ANQGSEA. Trimming removed 0 bases from V and 3 bases from J, with 14 bases in between. The CDR3 here is CSVEDQGIDYYGYTF. The CDR3 region has the DNA TGCAGCGTTGAAGATCAGGGCATTGACTACTATGGCTACACCTTC.

This clone was seen more than once but under ten times. V usage is TRBV10-3 and J usage is TRBJ2-5; 10 nucleotides match TRBD1. Losses at the gene ends were 4 bases for V and 6 bases for J; bases not matched to a gene: 8. The CDR3 is 15 amino acids. Germline V gene data show CDR1 as ENHRY and CDR2 as SYGVKD. CDR3 region: CAISGTGTGEKTQYF. The CDR3 DNA is TGTGCCATCAGTGGTACCGGGACAGGGGAAAAGACCCAGTACTTC.

In this sample, this clone turned up once. V is TRBV6-4 and J is TRBJ2-7, with 12 positions matching TRBD1. Trimming cost V 6 bases and J 9 bases; bases outside gene matches: 21. Germline values: CDR1 MRHNA, CDR2 SNTAGT. This CDR3 region has 18 residues. The CDR3, as DNA: TGTGCCAGCAGACCCCTTTTTAAGCCGGGACAGGGGGCAATGTGGCAGTACTTC. It is translated as CASRPLFKPGQGAMWQYF.